Reported below is one T cell receptor beta chain. Its recognized antigen is unknown. The sample holds no much larger clone one base away, and base qualities are not on file. The sample originates from a study of stem cell transplantation in POMP-related autoinflammatory disease (dated by TCRdb to the early 2020s). Study-level background: According to the study's hypothesis, the TRB repertoire gets skewed because defective thymoproteasomes impair MHC class I-dependent CD8+ T-cell differentiation and positive selection. Before transplant, patients showed CD4+ naive T-cell skewing, low CD8+ T-cell proportions, and reduced T-cell cytokine secretion. After transplant, 100% donor engraftment of neutrophils and platelets through one year was shown by DNA chimerism analysis. To find out how POMP deficiency affects T-cell receptor beta repertoire diversity and CDR3 characteristics, high-throughput TRB sequencing was used. The study at large found these results: PRAID patients trended toward lower TRB diversity and higher clonality across all analyzed T-cell subsets. The number of unique TRB V-J gene pairings was restricted in PRAID patients. The trend toward lower diversity and increased clonality in PRAID patients was statistically significant only for regulatory T cells.

CDR1 is given as MNHNY and CDR2 as SVGAGI, both from the germline V gene (reference sequence). The germline V end is reduced by 5 bases and the J end by 2 bases; junction bases left unmatched: 5. CDR3 length: 14 amino acids, cysteine to phenylalanine. Only the CDR3 DNA is retained, 42 bases long and in frame from the first base. Interpreted using the paper, the time point label stands for: after hematopoietic stem cell transplant. PRAID was characterized by prominent immunodeficiency alongside autoinflammation. Before TRB sequencing, the T-cell subsets, namely conventional T cells, CD8+ T cells, regulatory T cells, and T follicular helper cells, were sorted. Library preparation employed the immunoSEQ multiplex PCR assay. For the original study's pipeline: Shannon entropy, which accounts for clonal size distribution, was used to quantify repertoire diversity. The Gini-Simpson index (Simpson_1-D) was used to measure inequality of clonotype distribution. Imported from immuneACCESS, the table was reduced by TCRdb to in-frame sequences with V and J called. These copies leave out some clones; in studies compared against another copy, an unresolved V gene accounts for under half, and the cause of the remainder is not known. Clonal size and the V and J genes are those of that table, whereas D and trimming came from the DNA. For this sample the table gives over 60,000 clones, of which just over 90% were detected only once. The ten largest clonotypes hold around 0.66% of the sample.

Material: CD4+ T cells from PBMCs, obtained after stem cell transplantation. The clonotype originates from a human patient with POMP-related autoinflammation and immune dysregulation (PRAID). After a transplant, some of the T cells may come from the graft donor. The chain was built from TRBV6-6 and TRBJ1-2; 7 bases in the junction line up with TRBD1. The CDR3 sequence is CASSPMTGNYGYTF. The nucleotide sequence is given as TGTGCCAGCAGTCCAATGACAGGGAACTATGGCTACACCTTC.